This TCR beta chain was profiled in a study of blood T cell repertoires in COVID-19. As for the study in general: Specimens from acute and convalescent COVID-19 originated in the United States, Italy and Spain. From T cells, B-cell-depleted T cells, or PBMCs came the material, which was cDNA or gDNA.

In the study's own analysis: Reference gene primer amplification gave nucleated cell count estimates. Method: immunoSEQ multiplex PCR; TCRdb's copy keeps in-frame clones and lacks some. The V and J calls and clone size were taken over from that table, and D and trimming were inferred from the DNA. This sample yields about 180,000 clones, of which roughly four fifths are seen a single time; roughly 7% belongs to the top ten. The material sequenced was peripheral blood. This TCR was recovered from a human donor in a cohort sampled during active COVID-19.

The CDR3 coding sequence is TGTGCCAGCAGCTTCGGAGGGGCAAATGAAAAACTGTTTTTT. It codes for CASSFGGANEKLFF. The gene calls are TRBV7-8 and TRBJ1-4; D might be TRBD1 (5 bases). V lost 3 bases to trimming and J lost 5 bases, with 10 bases between them. The V gene's germline CDR1 is SGHVS and CDR2 FQNEAQ. This CDR3 has 14 residues.